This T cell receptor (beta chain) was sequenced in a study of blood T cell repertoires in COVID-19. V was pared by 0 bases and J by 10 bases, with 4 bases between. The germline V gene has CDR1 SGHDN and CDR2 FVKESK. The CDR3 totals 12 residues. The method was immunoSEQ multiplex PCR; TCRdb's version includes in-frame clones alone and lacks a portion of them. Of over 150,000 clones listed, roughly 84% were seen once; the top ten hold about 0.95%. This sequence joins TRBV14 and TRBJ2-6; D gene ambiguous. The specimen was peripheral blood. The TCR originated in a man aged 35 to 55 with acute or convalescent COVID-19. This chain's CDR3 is CASSQDPNVLTF. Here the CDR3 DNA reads TGTGCCAGCAGCCAAGACCCAAACGTCCTGACTTTC.